Following are 28 T cell receptor beta chains from one sample sequenced in a study of blood T cells in healthy people across ages (dated by TCRdb to between 2015 and 2017). Library preparation employed 5' RACE. The reads were generated on an Illumina HiSeq 2500. A second PCR of about 6 to 11 cycles was run with a J-beta primer mix and a sample-barcoded 5' primer. TCRdb's own reprocessing of the public reads used fastp at Q25 and MiXCR and kept productive beta chains. A single entry per CDR3 protein holds the most common genes and DNA from its merged rows. For this sample there are approximately 800,000 distinct CDR3 sequences; around 25% appear just once. The ten most abundant clones make up approximately 4% of the sample. This sample was also put to use in a study of T cells of mothers and their children.

The sequencing input was blood. The origin of the receptors is a boy between 10 and 17 years old in good health.

The CDR3 spells CASSQAGYGQYF. CDR3 coding DNA: TGTGCCAGCAGCCAAGCCGGCTACGGACAGTACTTC. The chain uses TRBV3-1 and TRBJ2-7; D is undetermined. V was shortened by 1 base and J by 10 bases, with 11 bases between the two germline ends. Germline V gives CDR1 LGHDT, CDR2 YNNKEL (reference sequence). The CDR3 consists of 12 residues.

The J gene is TRBJ1-5, the V gene TRBV28, with D possibly being TRBD1 (5 bases). V was trimmed by 4 bases and J by 2 bases, leaving 12 bases between them. This CDR3 has 15 amino acids. The V gene's germline CDR1 is MDHEN and CDR2 SYDVKM. The CDR3 nucleotides read TGTGCCAGCAGTTCCCAGGGTTTCGGCAATCAGCCCCAGCATTTT. As protein: CASSSQGFGNQPQHF.

The chain uses TRBV9 and TRBJ2-1; weak D call: TRBD2 (6 bases). Per germline, CDR1 SGDLS and CDR2 YYNGEE. V lost 2 bases to trimming and J lost 0 bases, with 9 bases between them. The CDR3 runs 15 residues. The CDR3 nucleotides read TGTGCCAGCAGCGTGCTCGGGAGCTCCTACAATGAGCAGTTCTTC. It specifies CASSVLGSSYNEQFF. The full variable domain, rest sourced from reference TRBV9 and TRBJ2-1, is DSGVTQTPKHLITATGQRVTLRCSPRSGDLSVYWYQQSLDQGLQFLIQYYNGEERAKGNILERFSAQQFPDLHSELNLSSLELGDSALYFCASSVLGSSYNEQFFGPGTRLTVL.

This chain connects TRBV2 to TRBJ2-4; D call uncertain. CDR1 is SNHLY and CDR2 is FYNNEI in the germline V gene. The CDR3 loop spans 14 amino acids. With 2 bases removed from V and 0 bases from J, the gap between germline ends came to 5 bases. The CDR3 is CASSEIQAKNIQYF. The DNA of the CDR3 is TGTGCCAGCAGTGAAATCCAAGCCAAAAACATTCAGTACTTC. The entire variable domain, with the rest obtained from reference TRBV2 and TRBJ2-4, is as follows: EPEVTQTPSHQVTQMGQEVILRCVPISNHLYFYWYRQILGQKVEFLVSFYNNEISEKSEIFDDQFSVERPDGSNFTLKIRSTKLEDSAMYFCASSEIQAKNIQYFGAGTRLSVL.

The J gene is TRBJ2-1, the V gene TRBV9; D remains ambiguous. V lost 4 bases, J lost 10 bases, and 9 bases lay in between. The CDR3 extends over 11 amino acids. Germline V gene lookup returns CDR1 SGDLS and CDR2 YYNGEE. The CDR3: CASSPSPEQFF. In DNA, the CDR3 is TGTGCCAGCAGCCCCTCTCCCGAGCAGTTCTTC.

The chain joins TRBV7-6 to TRBJ2-5; D is ambiguous. Germline V CDR1 and CDR2: SGHVS, FNYEAQ. The CDR3 length is 13 residues. V gave up 1 base and J gave up 4 bases, with 7 bases separating them. Here the CDR3 reads CASSLVWAETQYF. CDR3 nucleotide sequence: TGTGCCAGCAGCTTAGTCTGGGCAGAGACCCAGTACTTC.

V usage is TRBV29-1 and J usage is TRBJ2-5; 9 nucleotides align to TRBD1. V was clipped by 7 bases and J by 1 base; unmatched bases: 7. The CDR3 is made up of 14 amino acids. Germline assignment: CDR1 SQVTM and CDR2 ANQGSEA. CDR3 in amino acids: CSGRDRALQETQYF. The CDR3, as DNA: TGCAGCGGACGGGACAGGGCACTCCAAGAGACCCAGTACTTC.

This clonotype has more than one count but fewer than ten. The chain couples TRBV5-5 to TRBJ2-7; D possibly uses TRBD1 or TRBD2 (5 bases each). Trimming took off 1 base at V and 1 base at J, with 15 bases between the two ends. In germline, CDR1 is SGHKS, CDR2 YYEKEE (reference sequence). This CDR3 comprises 16 residues. CDR3 amino acids: CASSLITGTPSYEQYF. The CDR3 bases are TGTGCCAGCAGCTTGATCACCGGGACCCCGTCCTACGAGCAGTACTTC.

This clonotype came up a few times. The chain carries TRBV28 and TRBJ2-5, with 12 bases identical to TRBD2. The CDR3 has 16 residues. From germline, CDR1 is MDHEN and CDR2 SYDVKM. With 4 bases clipped from V and 7 bases from J, the junction kept 10 bases outside the gene matches. CDR3 coding DNA: TGTGCCAGCAGTTCCGGACTAGCGGGGATCCCCGGGACCCAGTACTTC. It translates to CASSSGLAGIPGTQYF.

This chain joins TRBV2 and TRBJ2-1; perhaps D is TRBD1 or TRBD2 (6 bases each). Germline assignment: CDR1 SNHLY and CDR2 FYNNEI. There are 15 residues in the CDR3. V lost 1 base to trimming and J lost 4 bases, with 11 bases between them. The CDR3 DNA is TGTGCCAGCAGTGAAGAGGGGGGCCAGTACAATGAGCAGTTCTTC. It is translated as CASSEEGGQYNEQFF.

The count of this clonotype is one. The chain couples TRBV14 to TRBJ2-3; D not certain. V was shortened by 4 bases and J by 0 bases, with 14 bases between the two germline ends. CDR1 SGHDN and CDR2 FVKESK come from the germline V gene. This CDR3 contains 16 residues. The DNA of the CDR3 is TGTGCCAGCAGCCCTCCGGGCGCTTCTAGCACAGATACGCAGTATTTT. Protein product: CASSPPGASSTDTQYF.

The chain couples TRBV6-2 or TRBV6-3 to TRBJ1-1, with D possibly matching TRBD1 (5 bases). Deletions cut 6 bases from V and 0 bases from J, with 17 bases between. CDR3 size: 16 residues. Germline V CDR1 and CDR2: MNHEY, SVGEGT. CDR3 in DNA: TGTGCCAGCAGCGAGTATCCGACAGAACTGAACACTGAAGCTTTCTTT. Its protein is CASSEYPTELNTEAFF.

This clonotype was seen a handful of times. The rearrangement links TRBV4-3 to TRBJ2-1; D might be TRBD2 (6 bases). This CDR3 is 15 amino acids long. V was cut by 0 bases and J by 0 bases, with 6 bases left in between. In germline, CDR1 is LGHNA, CDR2 YSLEER. The CDR3 DNA is TGCGCCAGCAGCCAAGAGACTAGCTCCTACAATGAGCAGTTCTTC. It yields the protein CASSQETSSYNEQFF.

This sequence joins TRBV7-9 and TRBJ1-2, with D uncertain. Trimming shortened V by 1 base and J by 13 bases, and 13 bases separated the two germline ends. Germline CDR1 SEHNR, CDR2 FQNEAQ (reference sequence). The CDR3 is made up of 12 amino acids. The CDR3 spells CASSLVDGLITF. In DNA, the CDR3 is TGTGCCAGCAGCTTAGTTGACGGTCTCATCACCTTC.

The chain has TRBV2 and TRBJ2-5, with 9 bases that match TRBD2. The DNA matches TRBJ2-1 better at its end, which makes the J call doubtful. The CDR3 totals 14 residues. In germline, CDR1 is SNHLY, CDR2 FYNNEI. The CDR3 here is CASRFRLAGNEQFF. CDR3 DNA sequence: TGTGCCAGCAGGTTCCGGCTAGCGGGGAATGAGCAGTTCTTC.

Only a few counts were recorded for this clonotype. The chain couples TRBV6-5 to TRBJ2-7; D is unclear. CDR3 length: 11 amino acids. Trimming took off 0 bases at V and 7 bases at J, with 4 bases between the two ends. CDR1 and CDR2 (germline): MNHEY, SVGAGI. CDR3: CASSYSEEQYF. In nucleotides, the CDR3 is TGTGCCAGCAGTTACTCGGAGGAGCAGTACTTC.

This clonotype was observed a handful of times. The gene calls are TRBV6-1 and TRBJ2-3, with D unresolved. V lost 2 bases, J lost 13 bases, and 13 bases lay in between. In germline, CDR1 is MNHNS, CDR2 SASEGT. CDR3 size: 12 residues. CDR3 DNA sequence: TGTGCCAGCAGTGAAACGGTACCCCGGGAGTATTTT. Encoded protein: CASSETVPREYF.

The rearrangement uses TRBV20-1 and TRBJ2-3, with a possible D match to TRBD2 (6 bases). Germline CDR1 is DFQATT and CDR2 is SNEGSKA (reference sequence). There are 15 residues in the CDR3. V was cut by 3 bases and J by 0 bases, with 13 bases left in between. Written as DNA, the CDR3 is TGCAGTGCTAGCCCCGGGACTTTAAGCACAGATACGCAGTATTTT. Translated: CSASPGTLSTDTQYF.

The rearrangement uses TRBV9 and TRBJ2-5; TRBD1 matches at 9 bases. V shed 3 bases and J 11 bases; nucleotides not matched to a gene: 8. This CDR3 comprises 13 residues. Germline CDR1 and CDR2: SGDLS and YYNGEE. The CDR3: CASSATGGTEQYF. The CDR3 DNA follows: TGTGCCAGCAGCGCGACAGGGGGAACGGAGCAGTACTTC.

This clonotype turned up a few times. The chain joins TRBV7-2 to TRBJ1-2; 7 positions match TRBD1. The CDR3 spans 13 residues. Looked up from germline, CDR1 is SGHTA and CDR2 is FQGNSA. The J segment lost 5 bases and the V segment lost 6 bases, leaving 6 bases of the junction unmatched. Here the CDR3 DNA reads TGTGCCAGCAGTTCGGAACAGGGGTATGGCTACACCTTC. It codes for CASSSEQGYGYTF. The variable domain in full, with the rest retrieved from reference TRBV7-2 and TRBJ1-2, is GAGVSQSPSNKVTEKGKDVELRCDPISGHTALYWYRQSLGQGLEFLIYFQGNSAPDKSGLPSDRFSAERTGGSVSTLTIQRTQQEDSAVYLCASSSEQGYGYTFGSGTRLTVV.

This clonotype has just a few counts. This rearrangement joins TRBV6-2 or TRBV6-3 to TRBJ2-2; D remains ambiguous. The CDR3 covers 11 residues. V was clipped by 5 bases and J by 7 bases, with 5 bases between them. Germline CDR1 MNHEY, CDR2 SVGEGT. CDR3 nucleotide sequence: TGTGCCAGCAGTCAAGTCGGGGAGCTGTTTTTT. Encoded protein: CASSQVGELFF.

This clonotype was detected a few times. The chain links TRBV7-9 to TRBJ1-1, with D possibly TRBD1 on 6 matching bases. The CDR3 is 19 amino acids. Germline-derived CDR1 and CDR2 are SEHNR and FQNEAQ (reference sequence). Between the trimmed V and J ends, which lost 2 bases and 1 base, there was a span of 23 bases. CDR3 region: CASSLRGGGLLESNTEAFF. The CDR3 bases are TGTGCCAGCAGCTTACGGGGGGGCGGTCTCCTCGAGTCGAACACTGAAGCTTTCTTT.

This chain links TRBV5-6 with TRBJ2-4; D perhaps matches TRBD1 (6 bases). Germline loops: CDR1 SGHDT, CDR2 YYEEEE. The V and J ends lost 4 bases and 8 bases respectively, with 13 bases between them. The CDR3 is 13 residues long. The chain's CDR3 is CASSVTGLDIQYF. For the CDR3, the DNA is TGTGCCAGCAGCGTCACAGGGTTGGACATTCAGTACTTC.

The sample holds a few counts of this clonotype. The gene calls are TRBV24-1 and TRBJ2-5; D may be TRBD1 or TRBD2 (6 bases each). CDR1 is KGHDR, CDR2 SFDVKD, per germline. This CDR3 spans 14 amino acids. Trimming took 4 bases from V and 4 from J, leaving 12 bases between them. The CDR3 DNA reads TGTGCCACCAGTGAGCAACAGGGAGGAGAGACCCAGTACTTC. It is translated as CATSEQQGGETQYF.

Only a few counts were recorded for this clonotype. At one of its ends the junction is not consistent with the germline gene, which may arise from a read error. The rearrangement joins TRBV2 to TRBJ1-5; no definite D call. CDR3 length equals 13 residues. Germline V gene sequence: CDR1 SNHLY, CDR2 FYNNEI. This CDR3 is CASSGGFNQPQHF. The CDR3 nucleotides read TGTGCCAGCAGTGGAGGGTTTAATCAGCCCCAGCACTTT.

A few counts support this clonotype. V is TRBV28 and J is TRBJ2-5, with a tentative D call TRBD1 (5 bases). The tail of the sequence fits TRBJ2-1 better, so the J call may be wrong. The CDR3 contains 13 residues. CDR1 is MDHEN, CDR2 SYDVKM, per germline. The CDR3 loop is CASSSQVVNEQFF. CDR3 nucleotide sequence: TGTGCCAGCAGTTCACAGGTGGTAAATGAGCAGTTCTTC.

The chain has TRBV28 and TRBJ2-5, with D tentatively TRBD2 (6 bases). The CDR3 is 15 residues long. The V gene's germline CDR1 is MDHEN and CDR2 SYDVKM. The V and J ends lost 6 bases and 4 bases respectively, with 18 bases between them. The CDR3 DNA reads as TGTGCCAGCAGCGGATCCCGCAAGGGAGGAGAGACCCAGTACTTC. Residues: CASSGSRKGGETQYF.

This clonotype occurred many times. The chain joins TRBV12-3 or TRBV12-4 to TRBJ1-3; no clear D gene. The CDR3 is made up of 16 amino acids. V was pared by 5 bases and J by 1 base, with 15 bases between. The CDR3 nucleotides read TGTGCCAGCAGTCGCCTGTCGGGTCCTTCTGGAAACACCATATATTTT. Translation gives CASSRLSGPSGNTIYF.